This T cell receptor (beta chain) was identified in a study of blood T cell repertoires in COVID-19. Germline-derived CDR1 and CDR2 are MNHEY and SVGAGI. This CDR3 region has 15 residues. V shed 8 bases and J 0 bases; nucleotides not matched to a gene: 7. Methods used by the authors: Scientists estimated how many nucleated cells there were by amplifying reference gene primers. The repertoire was sequenced with immunoSEQ multiplex PCR; TCRdb's copy has only in-frame clones and lacks some. D and trimming come from the DNA, and the V and J calls and clone size come from that table. This sample carries a few hundred thousand clones, 86% of them seen once, and the ten largest clones take about 12%.

The source of this sequence is a man of 80 years or more with acute or convalescent COVID-19. The genes are TRBV6-5 and TRBJ1-1, with TRBD1 matching 9 bases. Sequences were obtained from peripheral blood. CDR3 sequence reads: CASAPQGAMNTEAFF. The CDR3 DNA follows: TGTGCCAGCGCTCCACAGGGGGCGATGAACACTGAAGCTTTCTTT.